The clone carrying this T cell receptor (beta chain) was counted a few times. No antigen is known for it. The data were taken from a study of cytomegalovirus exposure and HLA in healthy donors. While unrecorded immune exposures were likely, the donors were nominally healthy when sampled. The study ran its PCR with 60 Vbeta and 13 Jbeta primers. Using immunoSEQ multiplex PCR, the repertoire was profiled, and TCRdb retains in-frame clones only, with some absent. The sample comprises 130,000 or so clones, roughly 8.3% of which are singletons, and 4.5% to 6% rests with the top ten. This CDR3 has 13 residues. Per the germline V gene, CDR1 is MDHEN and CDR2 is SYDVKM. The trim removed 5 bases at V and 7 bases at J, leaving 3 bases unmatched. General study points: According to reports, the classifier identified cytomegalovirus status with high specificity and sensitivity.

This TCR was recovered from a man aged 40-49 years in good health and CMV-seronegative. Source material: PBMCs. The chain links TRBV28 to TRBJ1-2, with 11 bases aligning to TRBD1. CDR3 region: CASSPDRGLGYTF. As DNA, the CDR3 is TGTGCCAGCAGTCCGGACAGGGGGCTTGGCTACACCTTC.